Each of the 14 T cell receptor beta chains below was sequenced from the same sample in a study of glioma-infiltrating T cells after dendritic cell vaccination. Sample time point: after dendritic cell vaccination, including at tumor progression/relapse. Here immunoSEQ multiplex PCR was the method, and the copy in TCRdb shows in-frame clones only, minus some. The table lists 75,000 to 95,000 clones, over 75% of them singletons, with 2.1% in the top ten. The sequenced sample was blood, obtained after dendritic cell vaccination. These receptors all come from a human donor with glioblastoma.

This sequence joins TRBV14 and TRBJ2-7, with D maybe TRBD2 (5 bases). V lost 4 bases and J lost 5, with 9 bases in between. Germline V gene lookup returns CDR1 SGHDN and CDR2 FVKESK. This CDR3 is 12 amino acids long. CDR3 sequence (DNA): TGTGCCAGCAGCCCCCGGGGAGACGAGCAGTACTTC. It translates to CASSPRGDEQYF.

A few counts support this clone. The J gene is TRBJ2-7, the V gene TRBV5-4; TRBD2 aligns across 8 bases. Trimming cost V 2 bases and J 6 bases; bases outside gene matches: 10. The CDR3 runs 15 residues. Germline CDR1 and CDR2: SGHNT and YYREEE (reference sequence). CDR3 sequence (DNA): TGTGCCAGCAGCTTTGATTCCGGGGGGGCTGCCGAGCAGTACTTC. Translation: CASSFDSGGAAEQYF.

V gene TRBV19 combines with J gene TRBJ1-4; possible D gene TRBD1, 6 bases. The CDR3 sequence is 15 residues long. V gave up 5 bases and J gave up 5 bases, with 15 bases separating them. Germline assignment: CDR1 LNHDA and CDR2 SQIVND (reference sequence). This CDR3 is CASSPRGRGNEKLFF. Written as DNA, the CDR3 is TGTGCCAGTAGTCCCCGTGGTAGGGGGAATGAAAAACTGTTTTTT.

The gene calls are TRBV5-1 and TRBJ1-5, with 8 bases lining up with TRBD1. This CDR3 region has 15 residues. The germline CDR1 and CDR2 sequences are SGHRS and YFSETQ. Trimming cost V 4 bases and J 7 bases; bases outside gene matches: 10. The CDR3 bases are TGCGCCAGCAGCGCAGATGGACAGGGAGGGCAGCCCCAGCATTTT. Translating gives CASSADGQGGQPQHF.

The chain uses TRBV5-1 and TRBJ2-7; 7 bases agree with TRBD2. V gave up 2 bases and J gave up 4 bases; unmatched junction bases: 3. Germline CDR1 SGHRS, CDR2 YFSETQ. The CDR3 contains 13 residues. CDR3 loop: CASSFQRGYEQYV. The CDR3 nucleotides read TGCGCCAGCAGCTTCCAGCGGGGTTACGAGCAGTACGTC.

This clone has just a few counts. The chain recombines TRBV10-3 with TRBJ2-1; weak D call: TRBD2 (7 bases). V dropped 4 bases and J dropped 5 bases, with 21 bases sitting between them. This CDR3 has 17 amino acids. Germline lookup yields CDR1 ENHRY and CDR2 SYGVKD. CDR3 in DNA: TGTGCCATCAGTGGGGCCCAGGGGCGGGAGAACGACAATGAGCAGTTCTTC. It yields the protein CAISGAQGRENDNEQFF.

This clone was counted only a few times. This sequence joins TRBV6-6 and TRBJ2-7; D not resolved. CDR3 length equals 13 residues. Germline V gene lookup returns CDR1 MNHNY and CDR2 SVGAGI (reference sequence). Trimming took 2 bases from V and 7 from J, leaving 12 bases between them. The CDR3 loop is CASSYPPGWEQYF. CDR3 sequence (DNA): TGTGCCAGCAGTTACCCCCCCGGTTGGGAGCAGTACTTC.

This rearrangement joins TRBV7-6 to TRBJ2-6; D perhaps matches TRBD1 (5 bases). This CDR3 contains 15 residues. Germline assignment: CDR1 SGHVS and CDR2 FNYEAQ. Trimming removed 4 bases from V and 2 bases from J, with 9 bases in between. DNA for the CDR3: TGTGCCAGCAGCTCTAGGGGAACTGGGGCCAACGTCCTGACTTTC. It codes for CASSSRGTGANVLTF.

This clone appeared a single time. The rearrangement uses TRBV7-9 and TRBJ1-1; tentative D call: TRBD1 (5 bases). The V end was cut by 5 bases, the J end by 0 bases, with 13 bases between. Germline values: CDR1 SEHNR, CDR2 FQNEAQ (reference sequence). The CDR3 has 15 residues. The CDR3 protein is CASSPLGGLNTEAFF. The CDR3 nucleotides are TGTGCCAGCAGCCCCCTGGGGGGTTTGAACACTGAAGCTTTCTTT.

The chain joins TRBV11-3 to TRBJ2-1; TRBD1 agrees at 9 bases. The germline V gene encodes CDR1 SGHNT and CDR2 YENEEA. The CDR3 covers 19 residues. The J segment lost 1 base and the V segment lost 4 bases, leaving 14 bases of the junction unmatched. The CDR3 coding sequence is TGTGCCAGCAGCTCCTGGACAGGGGAACGAGCTCGGTCCTACAATGAGCAGTTCTTC. It encodes CASSSWTGERARSYNEQFF.

In this sample, this clone turned up once. In DNA form, the CDR3 reads TGTGCCAGCACCAAATGGGGAGGAGCGGAGCTCTACAATGAGCAGTTCTTC. Translation gives CASTKWGGAELYNEQFF. The chain carries TRBV19 and TRBJ2-1, with a possible D match to TRBD2 (6 bases). CDR1 and CDR2 from the germline V gene are LNHDA and SQIVND (reference sequence). V dropped 9 bases and J dropped 3 bases, with 24 bases sitting between them. CDR3 size: 17 residues.

This clone was recorded once. The chain couples TRBV6-4 to TRBJ2-7; the D gene is possibly TRBD1 (6 bases). CDR3 length equals 13 residues. The ends were cut back, 7 bases at V and 3 bases at J, with 13 bases in the middle. Germline-derived CDR1 and CDR2 are MRHNA and SNTAGT. Written as DNA, the CDR3 is TGTGCCAGCACCATCGGACAGTTCTACGAGCAGTACTTC. It encodes CASTIGQFYEQYF.

The genes are TRBV7-2 and TRBJ1-5; D possibly corresponds to TRBD1 (5 bases). Looked up from germline, CDR1 is SGHTA and CDR2 is FQGNSA. The CDR3 has 17 amino acids. The germline V and J ends were trimmed by 5 bases and 10 bases, with 27 bases remaining between them. This CDR3 is CASSLSGLGGKVYPQHF. The CDR3 DNA reads as TGTGCCAGCAGCCTCAGCGGGTTGGGGGGGAAAGTGTATCCCCAGCATTTT. Looking up the rest from reference TRBV7-2 and TRBJ1-5 gives the full variable domain: GAGVSQSPSNKVTEKGKDVELRCDPISGHTALYWYRQSLGQGLEFLIYFQGNSAPDKSGLPSDRFSAERTGGSVSTLTIQRTQQEDSAVYLCASSLSGLGGKVYPQHFGDGTRLSIL.

This chain uses TRBV30 with TRBJ2-7; 8 bases line up with TRBD1. The J segment lost 6 bases and the V segment lost 1 base, leaving 2 bases of the junction unmatched. This CDR3 spans 12 amino acids. Germline V gene lookup returns CDR1 GTSNPN and CDR2 SVGIG (reference sequence). DNA for the CDR3: TGTGCCTGGAGTGCAGGGGGCAGCGAGCAGTACGTC. Residues: CAWSAGGSEQYV.